Below, 15 T cell receptor beta chains from the same sample are listed, as sequenced in a study of T-cell reconstitution after alpha-beta-depleted transplantation in children. Unique molecular identifiers were built into the TCRbeta library. TCRdb used MiXCR to reprocess the PCR reads, holding one entry per CDR3 protein. This sample has some 490,000 distinct CDR3 sequences; roughly an eighth occur once, and the top ten carry about 6%. The sequences come from PBMCs from the stem cell graft donor, collected from the stem cell graft. Receptors originate from a human donor who donated a stem cell graft to a child with combined immunodeficiency.

The gene calls are TRBV4-3 and TRBJ2-2, with D perhaps matching TRBD1 (5 bases). CDR3 length: 15 residues. V lost 2 bases and J 4 bases, leaving 11 bases between the germline ends. Per the germline V gene, CDR1 is LGHNA and CDR2 is YSLEER. In DNA, the CDR3 is TGCGCCAGCAGCCAATGGGGCCAGGCCACCGGGGAGCTGTTTTTT. It is translated as CASSQWGQATGELFF.

This clonotype was seen only a few times. The chain is built from TRBV5-1 and TRBJ2-3; 7 bases agree with TRBD1. Germline-derived CDR1 and CDR2 are SGHRS and YFSETQ. V lost 0 bases, J lost 6 bases, and 10 bases stayed unmatched. There are 16 residues in the CDR3. The CDR3 DNA reads TGCGCCAGCAGCTTGGGGGGACAGACCAGGGGGGATACGCAGTATTTT. This gives the protein CASSLGGQTRGDTQYF.

This chain uses TRBV19 with TRBJ2-5, with D possibly TRBD1 on 7 matching bases. Germline CDR1 reads LNHDA; CDR2 reads SQIVND (reference sequence). V lost 5 bases to trimming and J lost 5 bases, with 30 bases between them. The CDR3 is 19 amino acids. CDR3 nucleotide sequence: TGTGCCAGTAGTCCTTCAAGGGGCAGGGGGGAAGGTTTGTCGGAGACCCAGTACTTC. This codes for CASSPSRGRGEGLSETQYF.

Ten or more counts support this clonotype. V usage is TRBV10-3 and J usage is TRBJ1-3; D is possibly TRBD1 (5 bases). Between the trimmed V and J ends, which lost 7 bases and 0 bases, there was a span of 7 bases. The germline gives CDR1 ENHRY, CDR2 SYGVKD. The CDR3 contains 13 residues. This CDR3 is CAIKGLSGNTIYF. Here the CDR3 DNA reads TGTGCCATCAAGGGGCTCTCTGGAAACACCATATATTTT.

This chain connects TRBV5-1 to TRBJ1-2, with D uncertain. The CDR3 has 18 residues. Looked up from germline, CDR1 is SGHRS and CDR2 is YFSETQ. V shed 0 bases and J shed 1 base, with 19 bases lying between them. CDR3 sequence reads: CASSLDVFSRGSNYGYTF. The CDR3 DNA sequence: TGCGCCAGCAGCTTGGATGTTTTTTCTAGAGGGAGTAACTATGGCTACACCTTC.

This clonotype showed up many times. A junction boundary mismatches the germline segment, possibly from a read error. The rearrangement uses TRBV20-1 and TRBJ1-1; D gene uncertain. Germline V lookup: CDR1 DFQATT, CDR2 SNEGSKA (reference sequence). The CDR3 totals 12 residues. For the CDR3, the DNA is TGCAGCGCTAGTATAGGCACCTTGGAAGCTTTCTTT. Translated: CSASIGTLEAFF.

The chain employs TRBV5-5 and TRBJ2-3; D gene uncertain. This CDR3 comprises 15 residues. V shed 1 base and J shed 2 bases, with 11 bases lying between them. The germline V gene encodes CDR1 SGHKS and CDR2 YYEKEE (reference sequence). The CDR3: CASSLLNPYTDTQYF. DNA of the CDR3: TGTGCCAGCAGCTTGTTGAATCCTTACACAGATACGCAGTATTTT.

This clonotype showed up many times. The chain joins TRBV28 to TRBJ1-5, with 7 bases identical to TRBD1. The V gene end was trimmed by 6 bases and the J gene end by 5 bases; junction bases not matched to a gene: 10. This CDR3 is 15 amino acids long. Germline V lookup: CDR1 MDHEN, CDR2 SYDVKM. CDR3 amino acids: CASSKYTGAHQPQHF. DNA for the CDR3: TGTGCCAGCAGCAAGTATACAGGGGCTCATCAGCCCCAGCATTTT.

There are many counts of this clonotype. CDR3 DNA: TGCAGTGCTAGGCCCCCCGCTAGCGGGAGAGGGGGGGCCAAAAACATTCAGTACTTC. Translated, it gives CSARPPASGRGGAKNIQYF. The rearrangement joins TRBV20-1 to TRBJ2-4; TRBD2 agrees at 10 bases. This CDR3 has 19 amino acids. Germline V lookup: CDR1 DFQATT, CDR2 SNEGSKA (reference sequence). J was trimmed by 1 base and V by 3 bases; bases with no gene match: 15.

This chain connects TRBV5-1 to TRBJ2-5, with 7 bases matching TRBD1. V was clipped by 3 bases and J by 5 bases; unmatched bases: 4. Germline values: CDR1 SGHRS, CDR2 YFSETQ. This CDR3 has 13 amino acids. The DNA of the CDR3 is TGCGCCAGCAGCTCACAACAGGGGGAGACCCAGTACTTC. This codes for CASSSQQGETQYF.

This clonotype was detected only a few times. The rearrangement uses TRBV20-1 and TRBJ2-5, with TRBD2 matching 14 bases. This CDR3 has 14 amino acids. J lost 7 bases, V lost 6 bases, and 7 bases had no gene match. Per germline, CDR1 DFQATT and CDR2 SNEGSKA (reference sequence). The CDR3 is CSATTSGGVGTQYF. The CDR3, as DNA: TGCAGTGCCACGACTAGCGGGGGGGTGGGGACCCAGTACTTC.

The chain couples TRBV12-3 or TRBV12-4 to TRBJ1-1, with 9 bases aligning to TRBD1. Losses at the gene ends were 4 bases for V and 8 bases for J; bases not matched to a gene: 5. This CDR3 spans 13 amino acids. The chain's CDR3 is CASSSAGQGEAFF. The CDR3 coding sequence is TGTGCCAGCAGTTCCGCGGGACAGGGAGAAGCTTTCTTT.

The chain is built from TRBV7-6 and TRBJ2-5; 8 bases line up with TRBD1. The germline V gene has CDR1 SGHVS and CDR2 FNYEAQ. CDR3 length equals 16 residues. Losses at the gene ends were 5 bases for V and 5 bases for J; bases not matched to a gene: 13. CDR3 region: CASSQAGAGGRETQYF. The CDR3 DNA is TGTGCCAGCAGCCAGGCTGGGGCAGGGGGCAGGGAGACCCAGTACTTC.

In its sample, this clonotype was seen a few times. The rearrangement uses TRBV27 and TRBJ2-7; tentative D call: TRBD2 (6 bases). Germline lookup yields CDR1 MNHEY and CDR2 SMNVEV (reference sequence). The CDR3 has 14 residues. V dropped 6 bases and J dropped 2 bases, with 14 bases sitting between them. The CDR3 loop reads CASSFSGTPYEQYF. The CDR3 bases are TGTGCCAGCAGCTTCTCCGGGACTCCCTACGAGCAGTACTTC.

V usage is TRBV7-3 and J usage is TRBJ2-1; 9 nucleotides match TRBD2. The CDR3 has 15 amino acids. The V gene end was trimmed by 4 bases and the J gene end by 4 bases; junction bases not matched to a gene: 5. The germline CDR1 and CDR2 sequences are SGHTA and FQGTGA. The CDR3 coding sequence is TGTGCCAGCAGCTCTTGGCGGGGGGGATACAATGAGCAGTTCTTC. This translates into CASSSWRGGYNEQFF.